These 12 T cell receptor beta chains originate from one sample sequenced in a study of shared clonotypes between healthy human individuals. Some clones are missing from TCRdb's copy, which holds only in-frame ones; the method was immunoSEQ multiplex PCR. The sample lists about 2.3 million clones; around 92% were seen once. The material sequenced was naive CD4+ T cells from PBMCs. The sample's subset: CD45RA+ positively selected. These TCRs come from a man between 18 and 35 years old in good health. Some clones in this sample may be carry-over from other donors' samples.

Concerning this clone itself: Other nucleotide sequences in the sample specify the same CDR3. The gene calls are TRBV5-1 and TRBJ1-5; no clear D gene. The V and J ends lost 4 bases and 6 bases respectively, with 11 bases between them. This CDR3 comprises 13 residues. Germline V gene sequence: CDR1 SGHRS, CDR2 YFSETQ. CDR3 sequence (DNA): TGCGCCAGCAGCCTGGCGGGCCCTCAGCCCCAGCATTTT. As protein: CASSLAGPQPQHF.

This chain connects TRBV30 to TRBJ1-3, with no clear D. CDR1 is GTSNPN and CDR2 is SVGIG in the germline V gene (reference sequence). With 4 bases removed from V and 0 bases from J, the gap between germline ends came to 13 bases. This CDR3 has 15 residues. CDR3 nucleotides: TGTGCCTGGAATGGGCGGATAGTCTCTGGAAACACCATATATTTT. Encoded protein: CAWNGRIVSGNTIYF.

The rearrangement uses TRBV19 and TRBJ1-5; D remains ambiguous. CDR3 size: 13 residues. V lost 2 bases, J lost 5 bases, and 7 bases lay in between. From germline, CDR1 is LNHDA and CDR2 SQIVND (reference sequence). The CDR3 bases are TGTGCCAGTAGTATAACCAATCATCAGCCCCAGCATTTT. Its protein is CASSITNHQPQHF.

DNA of the CDR3: TGCAGCGAACGACGACCGGGACATACACAAGAGACCCAGTACTTC. Its protein product is CSERRPGHTQETQYF. The chain is built from TRBV29-1 and TRBJ2-5; D is perhaps TRBD1 (6 bases). V lost 7 bases and J 2 bases, leaving 20 bases between the germline ends. The CDR3 runs 15 residues. Germline values: CDR1 SQVTM, CDR2 ANQGSEA.

The gene calls are TRBV29-1 and TRBJ2-3, with D unclear. Germline lookup yields CDR1 SQVTM and CDR2 ANQGSEA. V gave up 6 bases and J gave up 3 bases, with 10 bases separating them. The CDR3 length is 12 residues. CDR3 region: CSVLVRTDTQYF. In DNA form, the CDR3 reads TGCAGCGTGCTTGTCAGGACAGATACGCAGTATTTT.

The genes are TRBV30 and TRBJ1-4, with D uncertain. Trimming took off 4 bases at V and 4 bases at J, with 10 bases between the two ends. The CDR3 sequence is 13 residues long. CDR1 is GTSNPN, CDR2 SVGIG, per germline (reference sequence). The CDR3 sequence: CAWTPVLNEKLFF. CDR3 nucleotides: TGTGCCTGGACTCCGGTCCTTAATGAAAAACTGTTTTTT.

The rearrangement links TRBV7-2 to TRBJ2-7; 8 nucleotides agree with TRBD1. V lost 5 bases to trimming and J lost 0 bases; unmatched junction nucleotides: 3. This CDR3 has 14 amino acids. CDR1 and CDR2 (germline): SGHTA, FQGNSA. This chain's CDR3 is CASSQDRGSYEQYF. The CDR3 DNA reads TGTGCCAGCAGCCAAGACAGGGGCTCCTACGAGCAGTACTTC.

Regarding this clone: Other DNA sequences in the sample encode the same CDR3. The CDR3 nucleotides read TGCGCCAGCAGCCCAGGGACAGCACAAGAGACCCAGTACTTC. Amino acid sequence: CASSPGTAQETQYF. This chain joins TRBV5-1 and TRBJ2-5; 7 bases are a match to TRBD1. CDR1 SGHRS and CDR2 YFSETQ come from the germline V gene. The CDR3 extends over 14 amino acids. V gave up 4 bases and J gave up 2 bases; unmatched junction bases: 5.

In DNA form, the CDR3 reads TGTGCCAGCTCCCCGGACCCCTATGGCTACACCTTC. Its protein product is CASSPDPYGYTF. V and J are TRBV18 and TRBJ1-2; D remains unclear. CDR1 is KGHSH, CDR2 LQKENI, per germline. The CDR3 loop spans 12 amino acids. V was pared by 6 bases and J by 4 bases, with 9 bases between.

The chain uses TRBV4-2 and TRBJ1-1, with D uncertain. In germline, CDR1 is LGHNA, CDR2 YNFKEQ. The CDR3 length is 15 residues. Trimming stripped 2 bases from V and 2 bases from J, with 12 bases between. CDR3 sequence reads: CASSQSKGFNTEAFF. The CDR3 bases are TGTGCCAGCAGCCAATCGAAAGGTTTCAACACTGAAGCTTTCTTT.

This rearrangement joins TRBV29-1 to TRBJ1-1; possible D gene TRBD1, 5 bases. CDR3 length: 18 residues. Germline assignment: CDR1 SQVTM and CDR2 ANQGSEA. Trimming pared 6 bases from V and 0 bases from J, leaving 26 bases between. The CDR3 DNA sequence: TGCAGCGTGGCACCCTGGGGGGTTCCTGTAAATATGAACACTGAAGCTTTCTTT. This gives the protein CSVAPWGVPVNMNTEAFF.

This chain joins TRBV7-8 and TRBJ2-1; TRBD2 matches at 8 bases. Germline-derived CDR1 and CDR2 are SGHVS and FQNEAQ. Trimming cost V 5 bases and J 8 bases; bases outside gene matches: 11. The CDR3 is made up of 15 amino acids. CDR3 bases: TGTGCCAGCAGCCCAAGGGGAGGACTAGCTTATGAGCAGTTCTTC. This encodes CASSPRGGLAYEQFF. The variable domain in full, completed from reference TRBV7-8 and TRBJ2-1, reads GAGVSQSPRYKVAKRGQDVALRCDPISGHVSLFWYQQALGQGPEFLTYFQNEAQLDKSGLPSDRFFAERPEGSVSTLKIQRTQQEDSAVYLCASSPRGGLAYEQFFGPGTRLTVL.